This section outlines one T cell receptor (beta chain) sequence together with its context. The entry originates in a study of shared clonotypes between healthy human individuals. V dropped 5 bases and J dropped 3 bases, with 15 bases sitting between them. CDR1 and CDR2 (germline): SGHTS, YDEGEE. The CDR3 contains 16 residues. CD45RO-negative, CCR7-positively selected cells formed the naive CD8 fraction, excluding terminally differentiated effector memory CD45RA+ cells. The authors' processing: Junction-only sequences produced by ImmunoSEQ had no quality scores, so filtering differed. Assay used: immunoSEQ multiplex PCR; TCRdb lists only in-frame clones, some missing. From that table come the V and J calls and clone size; the DNA was used to work out D and trimming. The sample records millions of clones, about 92% being singletons.

This TCR was recovered from a young man in good health. Some clones in this sample may be carry-over from other donors' samples. What was sequenced was naive CD8+ T cells from PBMCs. The chain has TRBV5-8 and TRBJ2-6; D unclear. CDR3 amino acids: CASSSQEISGANVLTF. DNA of the CDR3: TGTGCCAGCAGTAGTCAGGAGATAAGTGGGGCCAACGTCCTGACTTTC. Combining the CDR3 with reference TRBV5-8 and TRBJ2-6 gives the whole variable domain EAGVTQSPTHLIKTRGQQATLRCSPISGHTSVYWYQQALGLGLQFLLWYDEGEERNRGNFPPRFSGRQFPNYSSELNVNALELEDSALYLCASSSQEISGANVLTFGAGSRLTVL.